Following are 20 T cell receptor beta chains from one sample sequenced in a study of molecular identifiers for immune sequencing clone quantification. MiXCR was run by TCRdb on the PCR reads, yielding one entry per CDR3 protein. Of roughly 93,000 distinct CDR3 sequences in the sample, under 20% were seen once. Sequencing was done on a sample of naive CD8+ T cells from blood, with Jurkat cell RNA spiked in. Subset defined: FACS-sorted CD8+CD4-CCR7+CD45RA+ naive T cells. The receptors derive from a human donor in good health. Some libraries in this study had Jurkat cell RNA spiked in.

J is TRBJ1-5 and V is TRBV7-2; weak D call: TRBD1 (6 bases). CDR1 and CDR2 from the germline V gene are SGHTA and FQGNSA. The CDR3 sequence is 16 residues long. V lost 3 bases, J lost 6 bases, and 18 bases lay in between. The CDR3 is CASSFDAGAWAQPQHF. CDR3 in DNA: TGTGCCAGCAGCTTTGATGCAGGGGCATGGGCTCAGCCCCAGCATTTT.

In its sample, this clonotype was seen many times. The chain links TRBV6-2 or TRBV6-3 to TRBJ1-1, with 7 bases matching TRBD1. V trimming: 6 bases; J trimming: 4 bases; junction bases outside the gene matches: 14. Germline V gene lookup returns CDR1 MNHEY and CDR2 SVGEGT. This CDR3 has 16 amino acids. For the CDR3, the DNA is TGTGCCAGCAGGGACGGAGCAGGGGGACCTTTCACTGAAGCTTTCTTT. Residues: CASRDGAGGPFTEAFF.

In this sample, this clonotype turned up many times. The CDR3 here is CASSPQGVGNQPQHF. CDR3 nucleotides: TGTGCCAGCAGCCCACAGGGAGTGGGCAATCAGCCCCAGCATTTT. This sequence joins TRBV7-9 and TRBJ1-5; D is perhaps TRBD1 (6 bases). V shed 5 bases and J shed 2 bases, with 13 bases lying between them. Looked up from germline, CDR1 is SEHNR and CDR2 is FQNEAQ (reference sequence). The CDR3 has 15 residues.

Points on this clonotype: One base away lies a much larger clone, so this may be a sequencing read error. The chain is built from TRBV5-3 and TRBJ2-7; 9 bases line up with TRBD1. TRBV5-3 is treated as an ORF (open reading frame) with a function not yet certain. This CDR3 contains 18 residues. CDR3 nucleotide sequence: TGTGCCAGCAGCTCGGAACTTCCAGCGGGACAGGGATACTACGAGCAGTACTTC. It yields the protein CASSSELPAGQGYYEQYF.

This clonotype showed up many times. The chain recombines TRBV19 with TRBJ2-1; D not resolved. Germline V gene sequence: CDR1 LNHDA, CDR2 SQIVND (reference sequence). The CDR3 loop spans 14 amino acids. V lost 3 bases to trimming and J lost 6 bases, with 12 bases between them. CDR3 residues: CASSIVSPSNEQFF. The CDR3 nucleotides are TGTGCCAGTAGTATTGTCAGTCCTAGCAATGAGCAGTTCTTC.

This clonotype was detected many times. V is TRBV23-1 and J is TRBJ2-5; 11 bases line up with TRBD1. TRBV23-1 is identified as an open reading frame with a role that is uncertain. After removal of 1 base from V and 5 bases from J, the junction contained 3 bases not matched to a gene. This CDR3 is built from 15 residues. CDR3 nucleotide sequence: TGCGCCAGCAGTCAATTGGACAGGGGGCAGGAGACCCAGTACTTC. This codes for CASSQLDRGQETQYF.

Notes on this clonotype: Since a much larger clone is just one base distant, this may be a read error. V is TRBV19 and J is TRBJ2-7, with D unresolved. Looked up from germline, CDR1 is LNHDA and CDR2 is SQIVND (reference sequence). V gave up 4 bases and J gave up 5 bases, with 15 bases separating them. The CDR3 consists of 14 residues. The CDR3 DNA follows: TGTGCCAGTAGTACCCCGACATACGACAACGAGCAGTACTTC. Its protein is CASSTPTYDNEQYF.

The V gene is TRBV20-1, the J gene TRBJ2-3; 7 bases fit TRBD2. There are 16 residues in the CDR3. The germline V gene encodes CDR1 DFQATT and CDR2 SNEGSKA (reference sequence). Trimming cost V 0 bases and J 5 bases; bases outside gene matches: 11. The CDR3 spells CSARDGGAGVIDTQYF. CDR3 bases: TGCAGTGCTAGAGATGGTGGGGCGGGGGTTATAGATACGCAGTATTTT.

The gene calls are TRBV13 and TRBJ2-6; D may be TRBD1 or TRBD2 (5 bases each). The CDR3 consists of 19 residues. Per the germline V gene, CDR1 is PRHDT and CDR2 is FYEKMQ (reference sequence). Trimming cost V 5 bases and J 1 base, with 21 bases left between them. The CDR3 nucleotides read TGTGCCAGCAGCCGTCGGGGCCCAGGGTCCTTATCTGGGGCCAACGTCCTGACTTTC. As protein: CASSRRGPGSLSGANVLTF.

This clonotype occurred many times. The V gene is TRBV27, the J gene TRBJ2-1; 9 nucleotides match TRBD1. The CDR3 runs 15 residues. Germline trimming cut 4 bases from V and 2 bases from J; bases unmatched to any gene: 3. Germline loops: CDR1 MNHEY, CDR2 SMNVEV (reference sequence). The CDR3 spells CASSSTGGPYNEQFF. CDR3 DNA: TGTGCCAGCAGTTCCACAGGGGGCCCCTACAATGAGCAGTTCTTC.

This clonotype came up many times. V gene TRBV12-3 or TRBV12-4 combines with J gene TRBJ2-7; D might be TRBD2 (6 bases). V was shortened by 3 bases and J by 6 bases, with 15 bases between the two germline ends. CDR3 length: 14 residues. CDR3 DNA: TGTGCCAGCAGTTTGTCTGGGGGGACCCCCGAGCAGTACTTC. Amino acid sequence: CASSLSGGTPEQYF.

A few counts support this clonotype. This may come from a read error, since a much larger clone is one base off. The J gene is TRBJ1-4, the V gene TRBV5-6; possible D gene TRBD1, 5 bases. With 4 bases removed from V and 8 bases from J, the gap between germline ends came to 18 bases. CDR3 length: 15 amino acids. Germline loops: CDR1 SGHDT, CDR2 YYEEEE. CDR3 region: CASSAGRHGGEKLFF. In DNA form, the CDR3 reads TGTGCCAGCAGCGCAGGAAGGCATGGGGGAGAAAAACTGTTTTTT.

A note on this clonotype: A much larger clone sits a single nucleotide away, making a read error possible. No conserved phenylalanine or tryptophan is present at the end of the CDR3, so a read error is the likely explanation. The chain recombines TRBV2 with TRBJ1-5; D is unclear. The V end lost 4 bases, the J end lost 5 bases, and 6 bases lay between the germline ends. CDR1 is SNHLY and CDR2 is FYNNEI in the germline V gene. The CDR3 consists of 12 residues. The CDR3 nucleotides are TGTGCCAGCAGTGTAGTTTATCAGCCCCAGCATTGT. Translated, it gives CASSVVYQPQHC.

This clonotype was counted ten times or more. In nucleotides, the CDR3 is TGTGCCAGCAGCCAACAGGGAACGCTCACTGAAGCTTTCTTT. The encoded protein is CASSQQGTLTEAFF. V and J are TRBV7-6 and TRBJ1-1; perhaps TRBD1 as D (6 bases). The CDR3 is 14 residues long. V lost 5 bases, J lost 4 bases, and 14 bases lay in between. Germline CDR1 is SGHVS and CDR2 is FNYEAQ.

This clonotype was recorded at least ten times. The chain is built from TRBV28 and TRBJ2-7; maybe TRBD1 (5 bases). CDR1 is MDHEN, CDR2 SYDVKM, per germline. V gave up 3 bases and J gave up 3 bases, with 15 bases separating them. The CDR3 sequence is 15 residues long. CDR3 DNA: TGTGCCAGCAGTTTCCCGGGTCAGGGCCTCTACGAGCAGTACTTC. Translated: CASSFPGQGLYEQYF.

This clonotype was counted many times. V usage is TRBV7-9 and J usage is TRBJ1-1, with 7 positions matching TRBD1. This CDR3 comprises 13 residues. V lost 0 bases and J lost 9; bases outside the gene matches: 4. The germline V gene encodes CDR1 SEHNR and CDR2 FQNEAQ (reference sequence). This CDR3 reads CASSLAGTEQAFF. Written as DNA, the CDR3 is TGTGCCAGCAGCTTAGCCGGGACAGAGCAAGCTTTCTTT.

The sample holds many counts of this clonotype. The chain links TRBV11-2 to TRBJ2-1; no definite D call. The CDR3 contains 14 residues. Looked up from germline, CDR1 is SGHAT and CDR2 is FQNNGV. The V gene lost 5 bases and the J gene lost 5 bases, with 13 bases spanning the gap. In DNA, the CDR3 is TGTGCCAGCAGCCCCCCCAACCGAAACAATGAGCAGTTCTTC. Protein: CASSPPNRNNEQFF.

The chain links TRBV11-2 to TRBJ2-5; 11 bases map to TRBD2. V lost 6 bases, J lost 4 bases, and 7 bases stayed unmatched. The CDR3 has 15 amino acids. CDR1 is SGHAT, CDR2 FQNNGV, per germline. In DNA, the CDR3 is TGTGCCAGCAGACATAGCGGGGGGGCCCGAGAGACCCAGTACTTC. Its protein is CASRHSGGARETQYF.

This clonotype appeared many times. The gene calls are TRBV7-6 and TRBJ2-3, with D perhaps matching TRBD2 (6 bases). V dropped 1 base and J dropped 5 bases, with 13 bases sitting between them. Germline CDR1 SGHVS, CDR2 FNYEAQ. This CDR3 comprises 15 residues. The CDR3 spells CASSLEASDGDTQYF. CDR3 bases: TGTGCCAGCAGCTTAGAGGCTAGCGACGGAGATACGCAGTATTTT. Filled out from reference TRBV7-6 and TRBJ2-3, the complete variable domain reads GAGVSQSPRYKVTKRGQDVALRCDPISGHVSLYWYRQALGQGPEFLTYFNYEAQQDKSGLPNDRFSAERPEGSISTLTIQRTEQRDSAMYRCASSLEASDGDTQYFGPGTRLTVL.

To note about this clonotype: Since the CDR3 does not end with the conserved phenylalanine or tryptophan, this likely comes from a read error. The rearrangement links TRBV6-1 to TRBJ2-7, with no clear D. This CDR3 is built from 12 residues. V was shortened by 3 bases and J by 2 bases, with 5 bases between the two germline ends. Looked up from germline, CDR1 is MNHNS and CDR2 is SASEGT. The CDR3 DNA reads TGTGCCAGCAGTGACGTAGCCTACGAGCAGTACTCC. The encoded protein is CASSDVAYEQYS.